The sequence of this T cell receptor (beta chain) was determined in a study of CD8+ T cells in alopecia areata. Study background: Among treated patients, oral tofacitinib was administered at 5 to 10 mg twice daily.

CDR3 length: 12 amino acids. Germline V gene sequence: CDR1 SQVTM, CDR2 ANQGSEA. V lost 7 bases and J lost 0, with 6 bases in between. Sequencing templates came from extracted RNA that was reverse transcribed into cDNA. Here immunoSEQ multiplex PCR was the method, and the copy in TCRdb shows in-frame clones only, minus some. The table includes some 240,000 clones, 50% to 60% detected once. V usage is TRBV29-1 and J usage is TRBJ1-4; tentatively, D is TRBD1 (5 bases). This TCR came from a human donor with alopecia areata. The starting material was CD4+ T cells sorted from blood, obtained at week 0. The CDR3 DNA is TGCAGCGGACAGTCAACTAATGAAAAACTGTTTTTT. This sequence encodes CSGQSTNEKLFF.